This T cell receptor (beta chain) was sequenced during a study of vaccination effects on CD4 cells after COVID-19. The CDR3 has 13 residues. V dropped 2 bases and J dropped 1 base, with 5 bases sitting between them. Produced via immunoSEQ multiplex PCR; TCRdb's table is partial and in-frame only. This table has about 54,000 clones, 80% to 85% appearing once. Points on this clone: The antigen remains unidentified.

Sequencing followed a ViraFEST assay step that expanded antigen-specific CD4+ T cells with viral peptide pools. The culture ran for nine to ten days, and then CD4+ T cells were isolated. The material was CD4+ T cells from PBMCs cultured with HCoV-229E spike peptides, obtained before COVID-19 vaccination. V and J are TRBV12-3 or TRBV12-4 and TRBJ1-1; unclear D gene. The TCR comes from a human donor who received a COVID-19 vaccine. CDR3 coding DNA: TGTGCCAGCAGTTTAATGAGGAACACTGAAGCTTTCTTT. This codes for CASSLMRNTEAFF.